This T cell receptor (beta chain) was sequenced during a study of blood T cell repertoires in COVID-19. Study-level information: Samples of COVID-19 (acute and convalescent) were obtained from the United States, Italy and Spain. PBMCs, B-cell-depleted T cells, or T cells were the source of the cDNA or gDNA that made up the material.

The CDR3 is 13 residues long. The ends were cut back, 10 bases at V and 3 bases at J, with 15 bases in the middle. CDR1 is MNHEY, CDR2 SVGAGI, per germline. Seattle-derived patients entered the study during active infection and were followed longitudinally. As processed by the authors: How many nucleated cells were present was estimated from reference gene primer amplification. Method: immunoSEQ multiplex PCR; TCRdb's copy keeps in-frame clones and lacks some. D and trimming come from the DNA, and the V and J calls and clone size come from that table. The sample lists 200,000 to 250,000 clones, over 75% occurring once.

Sample: peripheral blood. The chain has TRBV6-5 and TRBJ1-1, with D unclear. The clonotype comes from a woman between 65 and 79 years old with COVID-19, enrolled during active disease. The CDR3 reads CATLQVEDTEAFF. In DNA, the CDR3 is TGTGCCACTCTGCAGGTGGAGGACACTGAAGCTTTCTTT.